This T cell receptor beta chain originates from a study of a mutant IDH1 vaccine in newly diagnosed glioma. Libraries were prepared by immunoSEQ multiplex PCR; TCRdb keeps only in-frame clonotypes and omits some of them. The sample has 120,000 or so clones; just under 80% are singletons. In the case of this clone: Its target is not known.

Specified time point: week 11, during vaccination. What each vaccine dose contained was 300 ug of mutant IDH1 20-mer peptide, accompanied by topical imiquimod. The germline V gene has CDR1 SGHAT and CDR2 FQNNGV. The CDR3 runs to 17 residues. V was trimmed by 5 bases and J by 0 bases, leaving 19 bases between them. The sequence came from a man aged 35-49 years with glioma. The gene calls are TRBV11-2 and TRBJ2-5; D is possibly TRBD1 or TRBD2 (7 bases each). The sample was PBMCs, taken from a glioma patient whose treatment included an IDH1 peptide vaccine. CDR3 sequence: CASSIQRDRVYQETQYF. The CDR3 nucleotides are TGTGCCAGCAGCATCCAGCGGGACAGAGTGTACCAAGAGACCCAGTACTTC.